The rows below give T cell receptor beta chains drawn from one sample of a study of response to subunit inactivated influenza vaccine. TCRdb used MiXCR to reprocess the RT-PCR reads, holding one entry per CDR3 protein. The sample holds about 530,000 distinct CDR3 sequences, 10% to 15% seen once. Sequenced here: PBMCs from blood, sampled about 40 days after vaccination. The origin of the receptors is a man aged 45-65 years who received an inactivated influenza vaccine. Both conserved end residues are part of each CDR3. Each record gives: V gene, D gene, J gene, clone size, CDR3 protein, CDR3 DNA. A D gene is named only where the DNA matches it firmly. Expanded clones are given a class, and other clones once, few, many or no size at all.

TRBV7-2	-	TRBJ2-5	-	CASSSNLAGRGETQYF	TGTGCCAGCAGCTCAAATTTGGCGGGACGGGGGGAGACCCAGTACTTC
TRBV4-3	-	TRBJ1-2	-	CASSQDEAHYGYTF	TGCGCCAGCAGCCAAGACGAGGCCCACTATGGCTACACCTTC
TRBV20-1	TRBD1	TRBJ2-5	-	CSARRDRVTETQYF	TGCAGTGCTAGAAGGGACAGGGTCACGGAGACCCAGTACTTC
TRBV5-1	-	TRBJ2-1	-	CASSLGAGLNEQFF	TGCGCCAGCAGCTTGGGGGCCGGCTTGAATGAGCAGTTCTTC
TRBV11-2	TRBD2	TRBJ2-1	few	CASSLVGTSGGAYNEQFF	TGTGCCAGCAGCTTAGTCGGGACTAGCGGGGGGGCCTACAATGAGCAGTTCTTC
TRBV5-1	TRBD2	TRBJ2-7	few	CASSLTLAGGTKQYF	TGCGCCAGCAGCTTAACCCTAGCGGGAGGCACCAAGCAGTACTTC
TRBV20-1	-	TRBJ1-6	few	CCARAVGVSSYNSPLHF	TGCTGTGCTAGAGCCGTCGGAGTCAGCTCCTATAATTCACCCCTCCACTTT
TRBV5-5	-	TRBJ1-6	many	CASSRQPDSPLHF	TGTGCCAGCAGCCGCCAACCAGATTCACCCCTCCACTTT
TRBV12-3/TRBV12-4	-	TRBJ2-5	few	CASSSVQGGSETQYF	TGTGCCAGCAGTTCTGTTCAGGGGGGGTCAGAGACCCAGTACTTC
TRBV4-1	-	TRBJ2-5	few	CASSQGGGGAETQYF	TGCGCCAGCAGCCAAGGAGGTGGGGGGGCGGAGACCCAGTACTTC
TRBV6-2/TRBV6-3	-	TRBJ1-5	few	CASSYEPRNQPQHF	TGTGCCAGCAGTTACGAACCACGCAATCAGCCCCAGCATTTT
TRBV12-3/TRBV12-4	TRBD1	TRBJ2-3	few	CASSSWGQGRDTQYF	TGTGCCAGCAGTTCATGGGGACAGGGCAGGGATACGCAGTATTTT
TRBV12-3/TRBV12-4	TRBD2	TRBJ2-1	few	CASSLRGVAGPRGQFF	TGTGCCAGCAGTCTCCGGGGGGTAGCGGGTCCAAGGGGGCAGTTCTTC
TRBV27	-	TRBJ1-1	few	CASTSEEPGWKNTEAFF	TGTGCCAGCACCTCGGAGGAACCCGGATGGAAGAACACTGAAGCTTTCTTT
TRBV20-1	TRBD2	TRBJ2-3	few	CSAPGVYSGVSTDTQYF	TGCAGTGCTCCCGGGGTGTATAGCGGGGTTAGCACAGATACGCAGTATTTT
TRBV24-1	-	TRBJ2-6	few	CATSLGGSGANVLTF	TGTGCCACCAGTTTGGGGGGCTCTGGGGCCAACGTCCTGACTTTC
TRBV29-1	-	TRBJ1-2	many	CSVEDGQLNDGYTF	TGCAGCGTTGAAGATGGGCAGCTCAACGATGGCTACACCTTC
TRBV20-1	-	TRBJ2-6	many	CSASPVPGANVLTF	TGCAGTGCCAGCCCCGTCCCTGGGGCCAACGTCCTGACTTTC
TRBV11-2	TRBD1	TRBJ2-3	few	CASSLSTSTGGAIDTQYF	TGTGCCAGCAGCTTATCCACCTCGACAGGGGGCGCCATAGATACGCAGTATTTT
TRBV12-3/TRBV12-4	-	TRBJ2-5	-	CASSSTGMETQYF	TGTGCCAGCAGTAGCACAGGGATGGAGACCCAGTACTTC
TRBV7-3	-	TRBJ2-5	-	CASSFSGHLETQYF	TGTGCCAGCAGCTTCTCGGGACATTTAGAGACCCAGTACTTC
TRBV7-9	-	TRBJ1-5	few	CASSRDRYQPQHF	TGTGCCAGCAGCAGAGACAGATATCAGCCCCAGCATTTT
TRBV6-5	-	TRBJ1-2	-	CASSYSSGGWGGYGYTF	TGTGCCAGCAGTTACTCGAGCGGGGGGTGGGGAGGCTATGGCTACACCTTC
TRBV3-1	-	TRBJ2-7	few	CASSEGNSYEQYF	TGTGCCAGCAGCGAGGGGAACTCATACGAGCAGTACTTC
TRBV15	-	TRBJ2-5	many	CATSIQQGTQETQYF	TGTGCCACCAGCATCCAACAGGGAACTCAAGAGACCCAGTACTTC
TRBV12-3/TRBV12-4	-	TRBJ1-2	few	CASSLAGRSGYTF	TGTGCCAGCAGTTTAGCAGGGCGGAGTGGCTACACCTTC
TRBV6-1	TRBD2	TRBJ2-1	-	CASSPTGLLHNEQFF	TGTGCCAGCAGCCCCACGGGACTACTACACAATGAGCAGTTCTTC
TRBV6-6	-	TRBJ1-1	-	CASSALGTEAFF	TGTGCCAGCAGTGCCCTGGGGACTGAAGCTTTCTTT
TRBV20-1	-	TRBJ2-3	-	CSARSSPRTDTQYF	TGCAGTGCTAGATCCTCGCCCCGCACAGATACGCAGTATTTT
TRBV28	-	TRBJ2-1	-	CASSQTTLGLGQFF	TGTGCCAGCAGTCAAACAACCCTGGGGCTAGGGCAGTTCTTC
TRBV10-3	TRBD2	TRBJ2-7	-	CAISEVGAGGPLF	TGTGCCATCAGTGAGGTGGGGGCGGGAGGGCCCCTTTTC
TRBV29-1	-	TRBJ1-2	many	CSVLNNYGYTF	TGCAGCGTTCTGAATAACTATGGCTACACCTTC
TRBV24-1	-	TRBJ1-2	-	CATSDSRSGRNYGYTF	TGTGCCACCAGTGATTCACGCTCGGGCCGGAACTATGGCTACACCTTC
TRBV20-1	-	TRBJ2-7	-	CSASPGYEQYF	TGCAGTGCTAGTCCCGGCTACGAGCAGTACTTC
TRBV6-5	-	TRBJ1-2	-	CASSYMDGGGVNTF	TGTGCCAGCAGTTACATGGACGGAGGTGGAGTGAACACCTTC
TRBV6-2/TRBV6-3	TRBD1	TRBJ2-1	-	CASSYTRQGSSSYNEQFF	TGTGCCAGCAGTTACACTCGACAGGGTAGTTCCTCCTACAATGAGCAGTTCTTC
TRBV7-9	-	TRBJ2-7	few	CASNPWGIDEQYF	TGTGCCAGCAATCCTTGGGGGATTGACGAGCAGTACTTC